The next 23 T cell receptor beta chains were all read from a single sample in a study of cytomegalovirus exposure and HLA in healthy donors. Researchers ran the PCR with 60 Vbeta and 13 Jbeta primers. TCRdb keeps only in-frame clones here, not all; method: immunoSEQ multiplex PCR. The sample has around 150,000 clones, more than 60% seen once. The sample comprised PBMCs. The receptors come from a man aged 25 to 45 in good health and CMV-seropositive.

V usage is TRBV19 and J usage is TRBJ2-5; tentative D call: TRBD1 (6 bases). The CDR3 contains 14 residues. Deletions cut 8 bases from V and 4 bases from J, with 17 bases between. Germline CDR1 and CDR2: LNHDA and SQIVND (reference sequence). The CDR3 DNA is TGTGCCAGTCGACCCGGGACACTAAGAGAGACCCAGTACTTC. The encoded protein is CASRPGTLRETQYF.

The chain combines TRBV28 with TRBJ2-7; 7 bases are a match to TRBD2. Germline CDR1 MDHEN, CDR2 SYDVKM. CDR3 length equals 17 residues. With 5 bases clipped from V and 0 bases from J, the junction kept 13 bases outside the gene matches. This CDR3 is CASSPLIAGKISYEQYF. Here the CDR3 DNA reads TGTGCCAGCAGTCCCCTAATAGCGGGCAAGATCTCCTACGAGCAGTACTTC.

In DNA, the CDR3 is TGTGCCAGCAGTCCCCTACAGGGCGACCTGGGGAGCAATCAGCCCCAGCATTTT. Its protein is CASSPLQGDLGSNQPQHF. The rearrangement links TRBV28 to TRBJ1-5, with TRBD1 as a possible D gene (6 bases). V was pared by 5 bases and J by 1 base, with 21 bases between. CDR3 length equals 18 residues. Germline V gene data show CDR1 as MDHEN and CDR2 as SYDVKM.

This chain joins TRBV10-2 and TRBJ2-1, with 8 bases fitting TRBD2. CDR3 length: 13 amino acids. J gave up 9 bases and V 5 bases, and 6 bases lay outside the gene matches. Germline loops: CDR1 WSHSY, CDR2 SAAADI. This CDR3 is CASSPGTRSEQFF. In nucleotides, the CDR3 is TGCGCCAGCAGTCCCGGGACTAGGAGTGAGCAGTTCTTC.

The chain recombines TRBV5-5 with TRBJ2-2; maybe TRBD1 (7 bases). V lost 7 bases and J lost 0, with 16 bases in between. The germline V gene encodes CDR1 SGHKS and CDR2 YYEKEE (reference sequence). The CDR3 contains 16 residues. In nucleotides, the CDR3 is TGTGCCAGCGGGGGACAGACTAGTTCGAACACCGGGGAGCTGTTTTTT. It specifies CASGGQTSSNTGELFF. Full variable domain (outside the CDR3, taken from reference TRBV5-5 and TRBJ2-2): DAGVTQSPTHLIKTRGQQVTLRCSPISGHKSVSWYQQVLGQGPQFIFQYYEKEERGRGNFPDRFSARQFPNYSSELNVNALLLGDSALYLCASGGQTSSNTGELFFGEGSRLTVL.

This chain joins TRBV10-1 and TRBJ2-2; 10 nucleotides agree with TRBD1. Germline lookup yields CDR1 WNHNN and CDR2 SYGVQD (reference sequence). The CDR3 sequence is 17 residues long. The V gene end was trimmed by 7 bases and the J gene end by 0 bases; junction bases not matched to a gene: 8. The CDR3 bases are TGCGCCAGCATAAGACAGGGGGCGGAAGCGAACACCGGGGAGCTGTTTTTT. Its translation: CASIRQGAEANTGELFF.

Only a few counts were recorded for this clone. The V call is TRBV30, the J call TRBJ2-2; D might be TRBD1 (6 bases). This CDR3 is built from 13 residues. The germline V gene encodes CDR1 GTSNPN and CDR2 SVGIG (reference sequence). V lost 4 bases and J lost 5, with 11 bases in between. The CDR3 bases are TGTGCCTGGAAGGGACATTCGACCGGGGAGCTGTTTTTT. Residues: CAWKGHSTGELFF.

On this clone itself: The germline gene is not matched at one end of the junction; a read error may be the cause. This chain joins TRBV5-1 and TRBJ2-1, with TRBD1 as a possible D gene (6 bases). CDR3 length: 15 residues. CDR1 SGHRS and CDR2 YFSETQ come from the germline V gene. The CDR3 reads CASGLSLEGVNEQFF. CDR3 sequence (DNA): TGCGCCAGCGGCTTGAGTCTCGAGGGGGTCAATGAGCAGTTCTTC.

The chain is built from TRBV5-6 and TRBJ1-1, with no clear D. The CDR3 consists of 11 residues. Trimming removed 3 bases from V and 10 bases from J, with 10 bases in between. The germline CDR1 and CDR2 sequences are SGHDT and YYEEEE. CDR3 loop: CASSSGFGAFF. CDR3 nucleotide sequence: TGTGCCAGCAGCTCTGGTTTCGGAGCTTTCTTT.

The chain uses TRBV6-6 and TRBJ2-3; the D is unclear. Trimming removed 1 base at V and 2 bases at J, with 13 bases between. CDR3 length: 16 amino acids. Germline V CDR1 and CDR2: MNHNY, SVGAGI (reference sequence). In nucleotides, the CDR3 is TGTGCCAGCAGTTACTTGGGCCAGTGGGCCACAGATACGCAGTATTTT. It encodes CASSYLGQWATDTQYF.

This clone is a singleton in its sample. CDR3 sequence reads: CASSSGGDNEQFF. The CDR3 DNA reads TGTGCCAGCTCCAGCGGAGGAGACAATGAGCAGTTCTTC. V is TRBV2 and J is TRBJ2-1, with D possibly being TRBD2 (5 bases). The V gene lost 8 bases and the J gene lost 5 bases, with 13 bases spanning the gap. Germline lookup yields CDR1 SNHLY and CDR2 FYNNEI. The CDR3 runs to 13 residues. The complete variable domain, with remaining parts taken from reference TRBV2 and TRBJ2-1, reads EPEVTQTPSHQVTQMGQEVILRCVPISNHLYFYWYRQILGQKVEFLVSFYNNEISEKSEIFDDQFSVERPDGSNFTLKIRSTKLEDSAMYFCASSSGGDNEQFFGPGTRLTVL.

The chain employs TRBV18 and TRBJ1-2; D is possibly TRBD1 (5 bases). CDR1 is KGHSH, CDR2 LQKENI, per germline. CDR3 length equals 15 residues. Trimming removed 1 base from V and 2 bases from J, with 11 bases in between. CDR3 amino acids: CASSPRTPRNYGYTF. CDR3 coding DNA: TGTGCCAGCTCACCACGGACACCCCGGAACTATGGCTACACCTTC. Full variable domain (missing parts from reference TRBV18 and TRBJ1-2): NAGVMQNPRHLVRRRGQEARLRCSPMKGHSHVYWYRQLPEEGLKFMVYLQKENIIDESGMPKERFSAEFPKEGPSILRIQQVVRGDSAAYFCASSPRTPRNYGYTFGSGTRLTVV.

The chain combines TRBV5-6 with TRBJ2-3; D is unclear. This CDR3 has 15 residues. With 5 bases removed from V and 6 bases from J, the gap between germline ends came to 19 bases. The germline V gene has CDR1 SGHDT and CDR2 YYEEEE. The CDR3 sequence: CASSMPNGPGDTQYF. The CDR3 DNA reads as TGTGCCAGCAGTATGCCAAACGGCCCGGGTGATACGCAGTATTTT.

This chain uses TRBV5-1 with TRBJ1-1; 7 nucleotides line up with TRBD1. The CDR3 consists of 17 residues. J was trimmed by 4 bases and V by 4 bases; bases with no gene match: 16. Germline V gene sequence: CDR1 SGHRS, CDR2 YFSETQ. The CDR3 region is CASSPGTVSQGGTEAFF. CDR3 in DNA: TGCGCCAGCAGCCCGGGGACAGTAAGCCAGGGGGGCACTGAAGCTTTCTTT.

The chain recombines TRBV5-1 with TRBJ2-1; 10 bases match TRBD2. CDR3 size: 17 residues. CDR1 and CDR2 from the germline V gene are SGHRS and YFSETQ. Losses at the gene ends were 0 bases for V and 9 bases for J; bases not matched to a gene: 12. The CDR3 loop reads CASSLAWASGSWGEQFF. The CDR3 coding sequence is TGCGCCAGCAGCTTGGCCTGGGCTAGCGGGAGCTGGGGTGAGCAGTTCTTC.

V and J are TRBV5-3 and TRBJ1-2; tentative D call: TRBD1 (6 bases). TRBV5-3 carries the ORF label, with uncertain function. Between the trimmed V and J ends, which lost 1 base and 7 bases, there was a span of 11 bases. This CDR3 has 13 amino acids. DNA for the CDR3: TGTGCCAGAAGCTTGCGGGGGGCGAGTGGCTACACCTTC. Translating it yields CARSLRGASGYTF.

J is TRBJ1-1 and V is TRBV4-1; a possible D gene is TRBD1 (5 bases). With 1 base removed from V and 0 bases from J, the gap between germline ends came to 9 bases. Germline-derived CDR1 and CDR2 are MGHRA and YSYEKL. The CDR3 runs 15 residues. The chain's CDR3 is CASSQGAGMNTEAFF. DNA of the CDR3: TGCGCCAGCAGCCAAGGCGCAGGGATGAACACTGAAGCTTTCTTT.

The chain has TRBV27 and TRBJ2-7, with D perhaps matching TRBD2 (6 bases). Germline V gene data show CDR1 as MNHEY and CDR2 as SMNVEV (reference sequence). Trimming took off 3 bases at V and 1 base at J, with 13 bases between the two ends. The CDR3 is 15 residues long. CDR3 residues: CASSFGTEDSYEQYF. The CDR3 DNA reads as TGTGCCAGCAGTTTCGGGACTGAGGATTCCTACGAGCAGTACTTC.

The chain links TRBV19 to TRBJ2-5, with a possible D match to TRBD2 (5 bases). The CDR3 contains 14 residues. Germline V CDR1 and CDR2: LNHDA, SQIVND (reference sequence). V lost 4 bases and J 5 bases, leaving 14 bases between the germline ends. CDR3 nucleotides: TGTGCCAGTAGTAACCGGGCCTCGGGGGAGACCCAGTACTTC. Its translation: CASSNRASGETQYF.

The gene calls are TRBV5-4 and TRBJ2-2, with D perhaps TRBD2 (5 bases). Trimming pared 4 bases from V and 7 bases from J, leaving 20 bases between. This CDR3 is built from 16 residues. The germline V gene has CDR1 SGHNT and CDR2 YYREEE (reference sequence). The CDR3 is CASSQDSGSFHGELFF. In DNA, the CDR3 is TGTGCCAGCAGCCAAGATTCGGGGAGTTTCCACGGGGAGCTGTTTTTT.

The rearrangement uses TRBV6-6 and TRBJ1-4, with no clear D. Germline CDR1 MNHNY, CDR2 SVGAGI (reference sequence). V dropped 6 bases and J dropped 0 bases, with 8 bases sitting between them. This CDR3 spans 14 amino acids. This chain's CDR3 is CASSPLPTNEKLFF. The CDR3 DNA reads TGTGCCAGCAGCCCACTTCCAACTAATGAAAAACTGTTTTTT.

This chain uses TRBV5-6 with TRBJ2-5, with 10 nucleotides matching TRBD2. The J call may not be correct, given that the DNA end is closer to TRBJ2-7. This CDR3 contains 17 residues. CDR1 is SGHDT and CDR2 is YYEEEE in the germline V gene. CDR3 sequence: CASSLGSPSGRGDEQYF. CDR3 nucleotides: TGTGCCAGCAGCTTGGGATCCCCTAGCGGGAGAGGGGACGAGCAGTACTTC.

The V call is TRBV7-9, the J call TRBJ2-2; 10 nucleotides agree with TRBD2. The CDR3 extends over 17 amino acids. V gave up 1 base and J gave up 10 bases; unmatched junction bases: 12. Germline CDR1 reads SEHNR; CDR2 reads FQNEAQ (reference sequence). The CDR3, as DNA: TGTGCCAGCAGCTTAGTGGGGCCTAGCGGGAGCAGAATGGAGCTGTTTTTT. It encodes CASSLVGPSGSRMELFF.